These 23 T cell receptor beta chains originate from one sample sequenced in a study of blood T cell repertoires in COVID-19. Measured with immunoSEQ multiplex PCR; TCRdb has only the in-frame clones, and not every one. The repertoire holds around 60,000 clones, with 55% to 80% as singletons. Sequenced: peripheral blood. The source of these receptors is a woman in her 70s with COVID-19, enrolled during active disease.

The genes are TRBV4-2 and TRBJ2-3, with 9 bases lining up with TRBD1. V lost 4 bases and J lost 0; bases outside the gene matches: 14. CDR1 and CDR2 from the germline V gene are LGHNA and YNFKEQ. The CDR3 spans 19 residues. As DNA, the CDR3 is TGTGCCAGCAGCCTCCGGCCCTTTGGGACAGGGAGAAGCACAGATACGCAGTATTTT. It encodes CASSLRPFGTGRSTDTQYF.

This chain joins TRBV15 and TRBJ2-4; 7 bases fit TRBD1. The CDR3 contains 16 residues. CDR1 LNHNV and CDR2 YYDKDF come from the germline V gene (reference sequence). After removal of 0 bases from V and 8 bases from J, the junction contained 10 bases not matched to a gene. As DNA, the CDR3 is TGTGCCACCAGCAGAGACCGAGGACAGGCCGTGGACATTCAGTACTTC. Its translation: CATSRDRGQAVDIQYF. Together with reference TRBV15 and TRBJ2-4, the CDR3 gives the full variable domain: DAMVIQNPRYQVTQFGKPVTLSCSQTLNHNVMYWYQQKSSQAPKLLFHYYDKDFNNEADTPDNFQSRRPNTSFCFLDIRSPGLGDTAMYLCATSRDRGQAVDIQYFGAGTRLSVL.

The chain employs TRBV19 and TRBJ1-6; the D gene is possibly TRBD1 (5 bases). The CDR3 length is 13 residues. Germline lookup yields CDR1 LNHDA and CDR2 SQIVND (reference sequence). Between the trimmed V and J ends, which lost 3 bases and 14 bases, there was a span of 14 bases. CDR3 region: CASSMAGTFALHF. The CDR3 DNA is TGTGCCAGTAGTATGGCAGGGACTTTCGCCCTCCACTTT.

The chain couples TRBV12-5 to TRBJ2-1; D remains ambiguous. CDR1 is LGHNT and CDR2 is FRNRAP in the germline V gene. The V end lost 3 bases, the J end lost 2 bases, and 11 bases lay between the germline ends. The CDR3 has 15 amino acids. The CDR3 coding sequence is TGTGCTAGTGGTTTCAGTAACAGTCCCTACAATGAGCAGTTCTTC. This codes for CASGFSNSPYNEQFF.

The rearrangement joins TRBV27 to TRBJ2-1, with D hard to call. The germline CDR1 and CDR2 sequences are MNHEY and SMNVEV (reference sequence). The CDR3 length is 14 residues. The V end lost 3 bases, the J end lost 3 bases, and 9 bases lay between the germline ends. CDR3 coding DNA: TGTGCCAGCAGTTTGCAAAGAGTCTACAATGAGCAGTTCTTC. Residues: CASSLQRVYNEQFF.

The rearrangement links TRBV20-1 to TRBJ2-5; D gene unclear. Trimming pared 5 bases from V and 1 base from J, leaving 5 bases between. Germline CDR1 and CDR2: DFQATT and SNEGSKA (reference sequence). The length of the CDR3 is 11 residues. CDR3 bases: TGCAGTGCTGGCGGCCAAGAGACCCAGTACTTC. Amino acids: CSAGGQETQYF.

Points on this clone: At one end the junction does not follow the germline gene, possibly because of a read error. This chain connects TRBV6-5 to TRBJ1-2; 9 nucleotides align to TRBD1. The CDR3 spans 15 residues. Germline V CDR1 and CDR2: MNHEY, SVGAGI. CDR3 sequence: CASTKTPGQGVGHTF. Written as DNA, the CDR3 is TGTGCCAGCACCAAGACCCCGGGACAGGGTGTTGGCCACACCTTC.

V gene TRBV4-2 combines with J gene TRBJ2-5; 11 nucleotides align to TRBD1. This CDR3 contains 17 residues. Trimming took 6 bases from V and 3 from J; bases not matched to a gene: 12. Germline V CDR1 and CDR2: LGHNA, YNFKEQ. CDR3 sequence: CASSWPQGQGAEETQYF. CDR3 nucleotides: TGTGCCAGCAGTTGGCCCCAAGGACAGGGGGCGGAAGAGACCCAGTACTTC.

V usage is TRBV3-1 (or the pseudogene TRBV3-2) and J usage is TRBJ1-4; weak D call: TRBD1 (6 bases). V lost 5 bases to trimming and J lost 9 bases, with 19 bases between them. The CDR3 is 15 amino acids. Germline V gene lookup returns CDR1 LGHDT and CDR2 YNNKEL (reference sequence). As DNA, the CDR3 is TGTGCCAGCAGCAGACAGGTGACGACAGTGAAAAAACTGTTTTTT. Amino acid sequence: CASSRQVTTVKKLFF.

The chain carries TRBV28 and TRBJ1-2, with D uncertain. The V gene lost 6 bases and the J gene lost 7 bases, with 15 bases spanning the gap. Germline CDR1 MDHEN, CDR2 SYDVKM. The CDR3 totals 13 residues. DNA for the CDR3: TGTGCCAGCAGCCCCGGAGGGCAGACTGGCTACACCTTC. It encodes CASSPGGQTGYTF.

The V call is TRBV7-9, the J call TRBJ2-7; weak D call: TRBD1 (7 bases). The V gene lost 1 base and the J gene lost 7 bases, with 11 bases spanning the gap. Germline-derived CDR1 and CDR2 are SEHNR and FQNEAQ (reference sequence). The CDR3 is made up of 13 amino acids. The CDR3 spells CASSLEGAGEQYV. CDR3 bases: TGTGCCAGCAGCTTAGAGGGGGCGGGGGAGCAGTACGTC.

J is TRBJ1-4 and V is TRBV11-3; a weak D match, TRBD1 (5 bases). The CDR3 spans 14 residues. Trimming took off 1 base at V and 7 bases at J, with 10 bases between the two ends. Germline CDR1 reads SGHNT; CDR2 reads YENEEA. The CDR3 coding sequence is TGTGCCAGCAGCTTAGGGGGCAGCGCTGAAAAACTGTTTTTT. As protein: CASSLGGSAEKLFF.

The chain uses TRBV5-4 and TRBJ2-3, with TRBD2 identical over 8 bases. CDR1 SGHNT and CDR2 YYREEE come from the germline V gene (reference sequence). The CDR3 contains 15 residues. Trimming at V came to 4 bases and at J to 0 bases, leaving 4 bases not matched to a gene. The CDR3 coding sequence is TGTGCCAGCAGCCGTAGCGGGGCCAGCACAGATACGCAGTATTTT. It encodes CASSRSGASTDTQYF.

The CDR3 nucleotides read TGTGCCAGCAGCTCGTACAGGGGTTCCTACGAGCAGTACGTC. It translates to CASSSYRGSYEQYV. The V call is TRBV7-2, the J call TRBJ2-7, with TRBD1 identical over 7 bases. CDR1 SGHTA and CDR2 FQGNSA come from the germline V gene. The CDR3 has 14 amino acids. J lost 1 base, V lost 4 bases, and 4 bases had no gene match.

The chain couples TRBV3-1 (or the pseudogene TRBV3-2) to TRBJ2-7, with 8 bases lining up with TRBD2. CDR1 is LGHDT, CDR2 YNNKEL, per germline (reference sequence). The CDR3 contains 15 residues. Unmatched junction bases numbered 7, after V lost 2 bases and J lost 4 bases. CDR3 DNA: TGTGCCAGCAGCCAATCAGGGACTAGTGGTTACGAGCAGTACTTC. Amino acid sequence: CASSQSGTSGYEQYF.

The chain uses TRBV19 and TRBJ1-5; weak D call: TRBD1 (5 bases). This CDR3 region has 14 residues. Deletions cut 9 bases from V and 3 bases from J, with 15 bases between. Germline V CDR1 and CDR2: LNHDA, SQIVND (reference sequence). Here the CDR3 reads CASRRDAFNQPQHF. The DNA of the CDR3 is TGTGCCAGCCGGCGGGACGCATTCAATCAGCCCCAGCATTTT.

The chain employs TRBV5-6 and TRBJ1-2; 7 bases map to TRBD1. Germline CDR1 reads SGHDT; CDR2 reads YYEEEE. The V segment lost 4 bases and the J segment 2 bases; nucleotides outside the gene matches: 2. The CDR3 spans 13 residues. DNA of the CDR3: TGTGCCAGCAGCCCGGACAGGAACTATGGCTACACCTTC. It codes for CASSPDRNYGYTF.

The chain couples TRBV7-8 to TRBJ2-2; possibly TRBD2 for D (6 bases). V lost 5 bases and J lost 2, with 15 bases in between. CDR1 and CDR2 (germline): SGHVS, FQNEAQ. This CDR3 spans 16 amino acids. The CDR3 DNA is TGTGCCAGCAGCCAAACGGGGGTGGGAAACACCGGGGAGCTGTTTTTT. This translates into CASSQTGVGNTGELFF.

This chain links TRBV7-2 with TRBJ2-5, with 7 bases that match TRBD2. The germline V gene encodes CDR1 SGHTA and CDR2 FQGNSA. This CDR3 region has 16 residues. The V segment lost 4 bases and the J segment 5 bases; nucleotides outside the gene matches: 13. The CDR3 protein is CASSSSGAASGETQYF. In nucleotides, the CDR3 is TGTGCCAGCAGCTCGAGCGGGGCCGCCAGTGGGGAGACCCAGTACTTC.

J is TRBJ1-5 and V is TRBV5-1; D not certain. This CDR3 is built from 15 residues. The V gene's germline CDR1 is SGHRS and CDR2 YFSETQ. The germline V and J ends were trimmed by 0 bases and 0 bases, with 7 bases remaining between them. The DNA of the CDR3 is TGCGCCAGCAGCTTGGACTCCTATAGCAATCAGCCCCAGCATTTT. Encoded protein: CASSLDSYSNQPQHF.

This chain joins TRBV14 and TRBJ1-1; 10 nucleotides align to TRBD1. The germline gives CDR1 SGHDN, CDR2 FVKESK. There are 15 residues in the CDR3. Trimming removed 2 bases from V and 7 bases from J; junction bases left unmatched: 7. In DNA, the CDR3 is TGTGCCAGCAGCCAACTAGACAGGGGGCGTATTGAAGCTTTCTTT. Translation gives CASSQLDRGRIEAFF.

This clone was observed a few times. V and J are TRBV10-3 and TRBJ1-1; 8 nucleotides align to TRBD1. Germline V gene sequence: CDR1 ENHRY, CDR2 SYGVKD. The CDR3 is 14 amino acids. The V gene end was trimmed by 4 bases and the J gene end by 1 base; junction bases not matched to a gene: 2. As DNA, the CDR3 is TGTGCCATCAGTGTGGACAGGGAGAACACTGAAGCTTTCTTT. This codes for CAISVDRENTEAFF.

The chain is built from TRBV19 and TRBJ2-3; D perhaps matches TRBD2 (6 bases). V gave up 5 bases and J gave up 8 bases, with 14 bases separating them. CDR3 length equals 13 residues. Germline loops: CDR1 LNHDA, CDR2 SQIVND (reference sequence). The DNA for the CDR3 is TGTGCCAGTAGTTCAGGGCTGGGGGGTACGCAGTATTTT. This gives the protein CASSSGLGGTQYF.